Presented here are 18 T cell receptor beta chains from one specimen sequenced in a study of a mutant IDH1 vaccine in newly diagnosed glioma. Sample time point: week 23, last vaccination. The study gave 300 ug of mutant IDH1 20-mer peptide per vaccine dose, with topical imiquimod. The antigens for these receptors are not known. Here immunoSEQ multiplex PCR was the method, and the copy in TCRdb shows in-frame clones only, minus some. The sample carries around 41,000 clones, 78% recorded once. The input for sequencing was PBMCs, taken from a glioma patient whose treatment included an IDH1 peptide vaccine. The source of these receptors is a woman aged 35 to 49 with glioma. Some clones in this sample may be carry-over from other donors' samples.

The chain uses TRBV15 and TRBJ2-3; maybe TRBD2 (5 bases). V gave up 0 bases and J gave up 0 bases, with 7 bases separating them. Germline CDR1 and CDR2: LNHNV and YYDKDF (reference sequence). CDR3 length: 15 amino acids. The CDR3 loop is CATSRDRGSTDTQYF. As DNA, the CDR3 is TGTGCCACCAGCAGAGATCGAGGGAGCACAGATACGCAGTATTTT.

The chain combines TRBV5-1 with TRBJ2-3, with 7 bases matching TRBD1. V lost 4 bases, J lost 0 bases, and 5 bases stayed unmatched. This CDR3 comprises 15 residues. CDR1 and CDR2 (germline): SGHRS, YFSETQ. The CDR3 nucleotides read TGCGCCAGCAGCCCGGACAGGTCGAGCACAGATACGCAGTATTTT. This sequence encodes CASSPDRSSTDTQYF.

The V gene is TRBV6-1, the J gene TRBJ2-2; TRBD2 is a possible D gene (5 bases). The CDR3 runs 14 residues. The germline V gene has CDR1 MNHNS and CDR2 SASEGT. V shed 7 bases and J shed 5 bases, with 14 bases lying between them. The CDR3 reads CASKDPRDTGELFF. For the CDR3, the DNA is TGTGCCAGCAAAGACCCCCGGGATACCGGGGAGCTGTTTTTT.

This chain links TRBV19 with TRBJ1-1; D perhaps matches TRBD1 (6 bases). V was shortened by 7 bases and J by 6 bases, with 21 bases between the two germline ends. The CDR3 has 15 residues. Germline CDR1 reads LNHDA; CDR2 reads SQIVND (reference sequence). This chain's CDR3 is CASKGGGRGSSEAFF. The DNA for the CDR3 is TGTGCCAGTAAGGGGGGAGGCAGGGGATCTTCTGAAGCTTTCTTT. Together with reference TRBV19 and TRBJ1-1, the CDR3 gives the full variable domain: DGGITQSPKYLFRKEGQNVTLSCEQNLNHDAMYWYRQDPGQGLRLIYYSQIVNDFQKGDIAEGYSVSREKKESFPLTVTSAQKNPTAFYLCASKGGGRGSSEAFFGQGTRLTVV.

The CDR3: CASRGWGQGIDEQYF. CDR3 DNA: TGTGCCAGCAGGGGGTGGGGACAGGGTATCGACGAGCAGTACTTC. The chain carries TRBV6-1 and TRBJ2-7, with 9 bases fitting TRBD1. CDR3 length: 15 residues. J lost 5 bases, V lost 6 bases, and 11 bases had no gene match. Germline-derived CDR1 and CDR2 are MNHNS and SASEGT.

The chain combines TRBV25-1 with TRBJ2-2; a weak D match, TRBD2 (6 bases). Germline V lookup: CDR1 MGHDK, CDR2 SYGVNS. The V end lost 7 bases, the J end lost 7 bases, and 13 bases lay between the germline ends. The CDR3 totals 13 residues. CDR3 coding DNA: TGTGCCAGCACCCCATTGGGAGGCGGGGAGCTGTTTTTT. It specifies CASTPLGGGELFF.

V is TRBV19 and J is TRBJ1-5; 7 bases fit TRBD1. V shed 5 bases, J shed 3 bases, and the junction held 4 bases outside the gene matches. This CDR3 comprises 14 residues. Germline V gene data show CDR1 as LNHDA and CDR2 as SQIVND (reference sequence). This CDR3 is CASSSGQNNQPQHF. The CDR3 region has the DNA TGTGCCAGTAGTTCGGGACAGAACAATCAGCCCCAGCATTTT.

This clone is a singleton in its sample. The chain links TRBV7-2 to TRBJ2-3; 10 bases fit TRBD1. The CDR3 extends over 17 amino acids. J gave up 1 base and V 2 bases, and 6 bases lay outside the gene matches. Germline lookup yields CDR1 SGHTA and CDR2 FQGNSA. The CDR3 spells CASSLRGGTGGTDTQYF. In nucleotides, the CDR3 is TGTGCCAGCAGCTTACGCGGAGGGACAGGGGGCACAGATACGCAGTATTTT.

This clone was recorded once. This chain connects TRBV7-9 to TRBJ1-2, with 7 bases aligning to TRBD1. Unmatched junction bases numbered 6, after V lost 3 bases and J lost 8 bases. Germline lookup yields CDR1 SEHNR and CDR2 FQNEAQ (reference sequence). The CDR3 runs 13 residues. CDR3 protein: CASSLGQPLGYTF. In DNA, the CDR3 is TGTGCCAGCAGCTTGGGACAGCCGCTAGGCTACACCTTC.

The CDR3 is CASSAPGKSSYEQYF. CDR3 bases: TGTGCCAGCAGCGCCCCGGGGAAATCCTCCTACGAGCAGTACTTC. This chain uses TRBV7-9 with TRBJ2-7; D perhaps matches TRBD2 (5 bases). V was pared by 5 bases and J by 0 bases, with 14 bases between. CDR3 size: 15 residues. CDR1 SEHNR and CDR2 FQNEAQ come from the germline V gene (reference sequence).

V and J are TRBV19 and TRBJ2-1; TRBD2 matches at 11 bases. Germline V gives CDR1 LNHDA, CDR2 SQIVND (reference sequence). The V gene end was trimmed by 5 bases and the J gene end by 7 bases; junction bases not matched to a gene: 4. This CDR3 contains 14 residues. The CDR3 DNA reads as TGTGCCAGTAGTTTGACTAGCGGGATTAATGAGCAGTTCTTC. Protein: CASSLTSGINEQFF.

V is TRBV15 and J is TRBJ2-5; TRBD2 matches 8 bases. Losses at the gene ends were 6 bases for V and 5 bases for J; bases not matched to a gene: 14. Germline-derived CDR1 and CDR2 are LNHNV and YYDKDF (reference sequence). CDR3 size: 16 residues. In nucleotides, the CDR3 is TGTGCCACCAGGATAGAGCCTTCGGGAGGGCCGGAGACCCAGTACTTC. Protein sequence: CATRIEPSGGPETQYF.

In regard to this clone: At one end, the junction sequence differs from germline, possibly due to a read error. V and J are TRBV29-1 and TRBJ1-1; 7 nucleotides agree with TRBD1. This CDR3 has 13 residues. The germline CDR1 and CDR2 sequences are SQVTM and ANQGSEA. The CDR3 DNA sequence: TGCAGCGTCGAAGGGGGCAGCGGCACTGAAGCTTTCTTT. Its translation is CSVEGGSGTEAFF.

The chain is built from TRBV28 and TRBJ1-5, with 11 bases lining up with TRBD1. The V and J ends lost 9 bases and 6 bases, in that order; junction bases with no gene match: 19. The CDR3 sequence is 18 residues long. Per the germline V gene, CDR1 is MDHEN and CDR2 is SYDVKM. CDR3 loop: CASSTRDRGSGWGQPQHF. Written as DNA, the CDR3 is TGTGCCAGTAGCACACGGGACAGGGGGTCCGGTTGGGGTCAGCCCCAGCATTTT. The variable domain in full, with the rest retrieved from reference TRBV28 and TRBJ1-5, is DVKVTQSSRYLVKRTGEKVFLECVQDMDHENMFWYRQDPGLGLRLIYFSYDVKMKEKGDIPEGYSVSREKKERFSLILESASTNQTSMYLCASSTRDRGSGWGQPQHFGDGTRLSIL.

The chain employs TRBV30 and TRBJ2-2; D might be TRBD1 (6 bases). CDR1 is GTSNPN, CDR2 SVGIG, per germline (reference sequence). Deletions cut 0 bases from V and 0 bases from J, with 11 bases between. CDR3 length equals 16 residues. The CDR3 reads CAWSVRTAANTGELFF. In DNA form, the CDR3 reads TGTGCCTGGAGTGTACGGACAGCCGCGAACACCGGGGAGCTGTTTTTT. The variable domain in full, completed from reference TRBV30 and TRBJ2-2, reads SQTIHQWPATLVQPVGSPLSLECTVEGTSNPNLYWYRQAAGRGLQLLFYSVGIGQISSEVPQNLSASRPQDRQFILSSKKLLLSDSGFYLCAWSVRTAANTGELFFGEGSRLTVL.

A remark on this clone: The same CDR3 is also encoded by other DNA sequences in this sample. This chain links TRBV11-2 with TRBJ2-5; no clear D. CDR1 and CDR2 (germline): SGHAT, FQNNGV. Trimming shortened V by 2 bases and J by 2 bases, and 0 bases separated the two germline ends. This CDR3 comprises 11 residues. The CDR3, as DNA: TGTGCCAGCAGCTTACAAGAGACCCAGTACTTC. Protein product: CASSLQETQYF.

The J gene is TRBJ2-3, the V gene TRBV2; D is undetermined. The V end was cut by 6 bases, the J end by 4 bases, with 14 bases between. Germline-derived CDR1 and CDR2 are SNHLY and FYNNEI. This CDR3 has 14 residues. The CDR3, as DNA: TGTGCCAGCAGAAGGGTACGGACCTCAGATACGCAGTATTTT. Encoded protein: CASRRVRTSDTQYF.

This rearrangement joins TRBV19 to TRBJ2-7; the D is unclear. Germline V CDR1 and CDR2: LNHDA, SQIVND (reference sequence). The CDR3 consists of 11 residues. Trimming cost V 11 bases and J 3 bases, with 11 bases left between them. CDR3 residues: CARQTRYEQYF. CDR3 coding DNA: TGTGCCCGGCAAACACGCTACGAGCAGTACTTC.